The entry that follows covers one TCR beta chain sequence. The sample comes from a study of blood T cell repertoires in COVID-19. On the study more broadly: COVID-19 samples from acute and convalescent phases originated in the United States, Italy and Spain. From T cells, B-cell-depleted T cells, or PBMCs came the material, which was cDNA or gDNA.

Source study methods: By means of reference gene primer amplification, nucleated cell counts were estimated. Using immunoSEQ multiplex PCR, the repertoire was profiled, and TCRdb retains in-frame clones only, with some absent. Clone size and the V and J calls come from that table; the DNA yielded D and trimming. The sample carries approximately 360,000 clones, 89% recorded once. This TCR came from a man aged 35-49 years with acute or convalescent COVID-19. The specimen was peripheral blood.

The CDR3 loop is CASSLGGPGRGAFF. The CDR3 nucleotides read TGTGCCAGCAGCTTAGGTGGGCCGGGGAGGGGAGCTTTCTTT. The rearrangement links TRBV7-2 to TRBJ1-1, with D tentatively TRBD1 (5 bases). V gave up 1 base and J gave up 10 bases, with 16 bases separating them. The CDR3 runs 14 residues. Germline CDR1 and CDR2: SGHTA and FQGNSA.